These 9 T cell receptor beta chains were all obtained from the same sample, sequenced in a study of shared clonotypes between healthy human individuals. The naive CD8 subset, CD45RO-negative cells positively selected for CCR7, excluded terminally differentiated effector memory CD45RA+ cells. Assay: immunoSEQ multiplex PCR; the TCRdb copy retains only in-frame clones and omits some. The data contain about 2.2 million clones, approximately 92% of them singletons. Specimen: naive CD8+ T cells from PBMCs. These receptors came from a man aged 18 to 35 in good health. Some clones in this sample may be carry-over from other donors' samples.

The rearrangement uses TRBV28 and TRBJ1-1; weak D call: TRBD1 (6 bases). Per the germline V gene, CDR1 is MDHEN and CDR2 is SYDVKM. CDR3 length: 12 residues. V lost 3 bases and J lost 7, with 9 bases in between. The CDR3, as DNA: TGTGCCAGCAGTTTGGGGACATTTGAAGCTTTCTTT. Protein sequence: CASSLGTFEAFF.

CDR3 sequence (DNA): TGCGCCAGCAGCCAAGATGGGCTAGCGGGGCGATCGGAGCAGTTCTTC. As protein: CASSQDGLAGRSEQFF. The chain has TRBV4-3 and TRBJ2-1; 9 bases map to TRBD2. The CDR3 length is 16 residues. Unmatched junction bases numbered 10, after V lost 0 bases and J lost 10 bases. The germline gives CDR1 LGHNA, CDR2 YSLEER.

The gene calls are TRBV29-1 and TRBJ1-2; 12 bases are shared with TRBD1. Germline V gives CDR1 SQVTM, CDR2 ANQGSEA. The J segment lost 7 bases and the V segment lost 6 bases, leaving 9 bases of the junction unmatched. CDR3 length: 14 residues. The CDR3 region has the DNA TGCAGCGTACTGCCGGGACAGGGGGCTCCTGGCTACACCTTC. Residues: CSVLPGQGAPGYTF.

This chain connects TRBV19 to TRBJ1-2; D is uncertain. Germline values: CDR1 LNHDA, CDR2 SQIVND (reference sequence). This CDR3 contains 15 residues. The V end was cut by 2 bases, the J end by 6 bases, with 16 bases between. Here the CDR3 reads CASSIIPGRANGYTF. DNA for the CDR3: TGTGCCAGTAGTATAATCCCTGGAAGGGCCAATGGCTACACCTTC.

The V and J genes are TRBV6-5 and TRBJ1-3; tentatively, D is TRBD1 (5 bases). The length of the CDR3 is 14 residues. The V end lost 9 bases, the J end lost 9 bases, and 21 bases lay between the germline ends. Germline V gene data show CDR1 as MNHEY and CDR2 as SVGAGI. The CDR3 loop reads CASCNGAVGSTIYF. DNA of the CDR3: TGTGCCAGTTGTAATGGGGCAGTAGGGAGCACCATATATTTT.

This chain uses TRBV27 with TRBJ1-1, with a possible D match to TRBD1 (5 bases). The V and J ends lost 2 bases and 6 bases respectively, with 13 bases between them. Germline V gives CDR1 MNHEY, CDR2 SMNVEV (reference sequence). CDR3 length: 14 residues. As DNA, the CDR3 is TGTGCCAGCAGTTTAGGGGGGGAATGGGCTGAAGCTTTCTTT. Translating gives CASSLGGEWAEAFF.

This rearrangement joins TRBV27 to TRBJ1-2; TRBD1 might be the D (5 bases). The CDR3 runs to 19 residues. V was cut by 5 bases and J by 3 bases, with 28 bases left in between. Germline V gene sequence: CDR1 MNHEY, CDR2 SMNVEV (reference sequence). In nucleotides, the CDR3 is TGTGCCAGCAGTCCGACTGATCTAAGCAGGGACGGACGATACTATGGCTACACCTTC. Protein: CASSPTDLSRDGRYYGYTF.

This sequence joins TRBV27 and TRBJ2-7, with 10 bases aligning to TRBD2. Trimming at V came to 5 bases and at J to 7 bases, leaving 11 bases not matched to a gene. CDR3 length: 15 amino acids. Germline CDR1 is MNHEY and CDR2 is SMNVEV (reference sequence). CDR3 in amino acids: CASSVGLAGVGEQYF. The CDR3 nucleotides are TGTGCCAGCAGTGTAGGCCTAGCGGGGGTGGGGGAGCAGTACTTC.

With respect to this clone: In the same sample, other DNA sequences code for this CDR3. The chain carries TRBV27 and TRBJ2-7; 7 bases agree with TRBD2. CDR3 length: 13 amino acids. Per germline, CDR1 MNHEY and CDR2 SMNVEV (reference sequence). V gave up 2 bases and J gave up 3 bases; unmatched junction bases: 1. The CDR3, as DNA: TGTGCCAGCAGTTTAGGGAGGGGCTACGAGCAGTACTTC. This gives the protein CASSLGRGYEQYF.